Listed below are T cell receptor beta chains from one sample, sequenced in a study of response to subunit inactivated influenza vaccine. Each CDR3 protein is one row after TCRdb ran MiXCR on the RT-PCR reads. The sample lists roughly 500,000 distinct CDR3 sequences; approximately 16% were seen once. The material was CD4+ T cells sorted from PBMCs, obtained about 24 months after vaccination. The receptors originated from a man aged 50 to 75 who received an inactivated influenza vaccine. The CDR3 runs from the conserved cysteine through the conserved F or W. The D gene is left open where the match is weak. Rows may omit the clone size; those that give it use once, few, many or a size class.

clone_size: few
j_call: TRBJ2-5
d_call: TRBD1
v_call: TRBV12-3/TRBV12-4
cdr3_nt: TGTGCCAGCAGTTCGGGACAGGGGTTTGGGACCCAGTACTTC
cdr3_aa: CASSSGQGFGTQYF

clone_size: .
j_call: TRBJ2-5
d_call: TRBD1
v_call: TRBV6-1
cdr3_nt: TGTGCCAGCAGTGCGGACCTCTGGGACAGGGGGCAAGAGACCCAGTACTTC
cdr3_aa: CASSADLWDRGQETQYF

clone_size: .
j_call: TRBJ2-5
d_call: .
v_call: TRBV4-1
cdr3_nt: TGCGCCAGCCACCGGGGTGGTGGTTCCCGGGAGACCCAGTACTTC
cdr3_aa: CASHRGGGSRETQYF

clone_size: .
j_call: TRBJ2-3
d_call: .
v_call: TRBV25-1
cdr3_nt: TGTGCCAGTACACCGAAGTGGGTCACAGATACGCAGTATTTT
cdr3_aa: CASTPKWVTDTQYF

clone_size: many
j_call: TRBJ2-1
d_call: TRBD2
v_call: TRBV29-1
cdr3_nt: TGCAGCGTTGATGGAAAGGGACTAGCGTTCGATGAGCAGTTCTTC
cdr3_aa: CSVDGKGLAFDEQFF

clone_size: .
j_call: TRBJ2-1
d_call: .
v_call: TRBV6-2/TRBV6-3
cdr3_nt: TGTGCCAGCAGTCCAGCCAGGGCCCATGAGCAGTTCTTC
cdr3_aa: CASSPARAHEQFF

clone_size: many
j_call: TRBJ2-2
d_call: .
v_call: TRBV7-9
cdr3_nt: TGTGCCAGCAGTCCGGGACAGAACACCGGGGAGCTGTTTTTT
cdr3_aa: CASSPGQNTGELFF

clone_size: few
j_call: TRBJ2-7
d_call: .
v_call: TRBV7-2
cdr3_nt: TGTGCCAGCAGCTTAGCGACGTTGTACGAGCAGTACTTC
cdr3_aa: CASSLATLYEQYF

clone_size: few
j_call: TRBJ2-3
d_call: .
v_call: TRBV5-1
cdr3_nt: TGCGCCAGCAGCTTGGCCTCACAGGGTGACACAGATACGCAGTATTTT
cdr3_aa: CASSLASQGDTDTQYF

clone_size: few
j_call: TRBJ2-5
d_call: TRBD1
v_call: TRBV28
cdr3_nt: TGTGCCAGCAGTGCACCGGGACAGGGTATGGAGACCCAGTACTTC
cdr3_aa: CASSAPGQGMETQYF

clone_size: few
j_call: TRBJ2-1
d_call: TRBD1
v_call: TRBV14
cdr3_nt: TGTGCCAGCAGTCAGACCCGGGACAGGGACTACAATGAGCAGTTCTTC
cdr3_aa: CASSQTRDRDYNEQFF

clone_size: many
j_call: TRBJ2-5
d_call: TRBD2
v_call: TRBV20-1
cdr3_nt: TGCAGTGCTACGACTAGCGGGAGAGGAGAGACCCAGTACTTC
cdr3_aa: CSATTSGRGETQYF

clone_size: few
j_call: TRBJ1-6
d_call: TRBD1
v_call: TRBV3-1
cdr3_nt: TGTGCCAGCAGCCCGCGGGACAGAACTTACTATAATTCACCCCTCCACTTT
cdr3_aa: CASSPRDRTYYNSPLHF

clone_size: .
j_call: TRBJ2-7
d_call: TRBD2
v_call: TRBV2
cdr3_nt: TGTGCCAGCGGCAGCGGGAGTGGCTACGAGCAGTACTTC
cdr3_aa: CASGSGSGYEQYF

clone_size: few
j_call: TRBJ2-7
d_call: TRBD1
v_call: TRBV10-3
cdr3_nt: TGTGCCATCAGTTTGGGACAGGGGGTAAGAAACGAGCAGTACTTC
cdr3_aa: CAISLGQGVRNEQYF

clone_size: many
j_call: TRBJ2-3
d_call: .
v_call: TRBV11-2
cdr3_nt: TGTGCCAGCAGCTTAGGGATCTGGACAGATACGCAGTATTTT
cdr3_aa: CASSLGIWTDTQYF

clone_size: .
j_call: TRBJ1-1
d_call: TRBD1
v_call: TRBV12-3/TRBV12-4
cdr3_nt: TGTGCCAGCAGTACCGGGACAGAGAACACTGAAGCTTTCTTT
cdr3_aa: CASSTGTENTEAFF